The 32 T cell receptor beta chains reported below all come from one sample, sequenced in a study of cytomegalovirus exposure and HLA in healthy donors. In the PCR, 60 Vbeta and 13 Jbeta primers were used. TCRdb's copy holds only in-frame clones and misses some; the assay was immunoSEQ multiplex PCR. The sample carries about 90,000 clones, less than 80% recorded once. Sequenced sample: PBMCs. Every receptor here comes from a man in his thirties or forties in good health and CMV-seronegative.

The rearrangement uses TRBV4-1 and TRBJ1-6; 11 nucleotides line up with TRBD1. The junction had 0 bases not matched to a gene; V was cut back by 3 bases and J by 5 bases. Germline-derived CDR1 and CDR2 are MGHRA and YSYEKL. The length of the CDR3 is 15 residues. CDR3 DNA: TGCGCCAGCAGCCAGGGACAGGGGGATAATTCACCCCTCCACTTT. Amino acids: CASSQGQGDNSPLHF.

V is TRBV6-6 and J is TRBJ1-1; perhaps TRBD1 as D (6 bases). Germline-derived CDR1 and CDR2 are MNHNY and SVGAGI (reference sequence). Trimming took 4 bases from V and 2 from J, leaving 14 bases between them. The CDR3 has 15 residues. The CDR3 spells CASSSGRQANTEAFF. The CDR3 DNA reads TGTGCCAGCAGTTCCGGCCGACAGGCCAACACTGAAGCTTTCTTT.

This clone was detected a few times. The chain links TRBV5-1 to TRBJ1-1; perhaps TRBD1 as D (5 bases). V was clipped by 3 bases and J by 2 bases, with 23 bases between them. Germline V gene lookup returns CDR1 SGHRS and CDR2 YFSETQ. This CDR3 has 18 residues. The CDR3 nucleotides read TGCGCCAGCAGCTGGGGGAGGCGGGGAGAGTTCGGCAACACTGAAGCTTTCTTT. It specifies CASSWGRRGEFGNTEAFF.

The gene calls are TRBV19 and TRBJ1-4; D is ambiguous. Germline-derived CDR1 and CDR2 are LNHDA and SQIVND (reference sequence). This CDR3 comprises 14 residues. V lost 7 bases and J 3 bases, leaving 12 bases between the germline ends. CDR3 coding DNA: TGTGCCAGTATCTCGAGGGCACCTAATGAAAAACTGTTTTTT. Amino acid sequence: CASISRAPNEKLFF.

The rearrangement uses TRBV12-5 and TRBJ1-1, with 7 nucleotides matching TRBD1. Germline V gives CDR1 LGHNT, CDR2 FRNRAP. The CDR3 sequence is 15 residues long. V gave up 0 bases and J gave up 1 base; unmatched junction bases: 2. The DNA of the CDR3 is TGTGCTAGTGGTTTGGTAAGGGGGCCGAACACTGAAGCTTTCTTT. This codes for CASGLVRGPNTEAFF. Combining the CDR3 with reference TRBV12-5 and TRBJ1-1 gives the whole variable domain DARVTQTPRHKVTEMGQEVTMRCQPILGHNTVFWYRQTMMQGLELLAYFRNRAPLDDSGMPKDRFSAEMPDATLATLKIQPSEPRDSAVYFCASGLVRGPNTEAFFGQGTRLTVV.

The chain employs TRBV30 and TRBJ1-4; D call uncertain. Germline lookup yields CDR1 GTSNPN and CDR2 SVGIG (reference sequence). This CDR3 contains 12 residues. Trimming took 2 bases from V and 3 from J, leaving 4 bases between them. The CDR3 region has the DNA TGTGCCTGGAGTTTCTCTAATGAAAAACTGTTTTTT. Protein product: CAWSFSNEKLFF.

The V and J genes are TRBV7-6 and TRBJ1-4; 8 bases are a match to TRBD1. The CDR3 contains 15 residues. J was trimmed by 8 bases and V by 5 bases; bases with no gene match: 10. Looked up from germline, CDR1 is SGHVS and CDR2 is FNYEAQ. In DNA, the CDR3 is TGTGCCAGCAGCCGGCTGACAGGGGATGAGGAAAAACTGTTTTTT. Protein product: CASSRLTGDEEKLFF.

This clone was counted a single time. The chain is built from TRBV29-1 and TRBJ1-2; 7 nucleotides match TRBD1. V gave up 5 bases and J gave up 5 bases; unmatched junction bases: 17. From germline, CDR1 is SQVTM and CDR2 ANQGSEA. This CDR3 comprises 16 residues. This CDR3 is CSVPAQDRQGMYGYTF. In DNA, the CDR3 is TGCAGCGTTCCGGCACAGGACAGGCAAGGAATGTATGGCTACACCTTC.

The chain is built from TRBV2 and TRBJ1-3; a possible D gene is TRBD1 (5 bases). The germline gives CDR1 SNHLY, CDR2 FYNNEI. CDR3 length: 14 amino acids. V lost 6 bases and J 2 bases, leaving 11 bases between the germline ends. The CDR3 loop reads CASSVRGAGNTIYF. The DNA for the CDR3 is TGTGCCAGCAGCGTCCGGGGGGCTGGAAACACCATATATTTT. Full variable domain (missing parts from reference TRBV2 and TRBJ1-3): EPEVTQTPSHQVTQMGQEVILRCVPISNHLYFYWYRQILGQKVEFLVSFYNNEISEKSEIFDDQFSVERPDGSNFTLKIRSTKLEDSAMYFCASSVRGAGNTIYFGEGSWLTVV.

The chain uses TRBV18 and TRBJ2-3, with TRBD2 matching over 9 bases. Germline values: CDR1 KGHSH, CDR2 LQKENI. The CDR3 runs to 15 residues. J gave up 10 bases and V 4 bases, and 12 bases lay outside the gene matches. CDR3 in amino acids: CASSLGLAGLGSQYF. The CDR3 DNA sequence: TGTGCCAGCTCACTTGGGCTAGCGGGGTTAGGTTCGCAGTATTTT.

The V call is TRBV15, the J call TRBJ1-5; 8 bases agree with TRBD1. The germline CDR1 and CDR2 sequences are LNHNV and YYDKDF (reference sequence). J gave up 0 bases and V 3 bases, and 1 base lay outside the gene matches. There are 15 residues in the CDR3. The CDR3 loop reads CATSSRGLSNQPQHF. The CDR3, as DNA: TGTGCCACCAGCAGCAGGGGGCTTAGCAATCAGCCCCAGCATTTT.

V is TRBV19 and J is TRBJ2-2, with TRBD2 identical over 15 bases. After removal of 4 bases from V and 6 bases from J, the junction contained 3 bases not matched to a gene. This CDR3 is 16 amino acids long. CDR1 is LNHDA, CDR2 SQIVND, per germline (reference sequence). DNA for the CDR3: TGTGCCAGTAGTAGGGGACTAGCGGGAGGTTCCGGGGAGCTGTTTTTT. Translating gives CASSRGLAGGSGELFF.

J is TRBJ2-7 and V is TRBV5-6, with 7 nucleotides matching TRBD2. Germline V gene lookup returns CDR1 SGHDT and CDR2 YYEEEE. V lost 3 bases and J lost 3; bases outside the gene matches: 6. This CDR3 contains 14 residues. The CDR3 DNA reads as TGTGCCAGCAGCTCAGCGGGGTACAGCTACGAGCAGTACTTC. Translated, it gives CASSSAGYSYEQYF.

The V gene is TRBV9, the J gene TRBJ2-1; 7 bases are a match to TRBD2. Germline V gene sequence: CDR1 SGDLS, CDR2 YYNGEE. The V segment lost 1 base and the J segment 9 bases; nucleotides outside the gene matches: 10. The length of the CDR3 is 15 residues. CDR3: CASSVTGLELSEQFF. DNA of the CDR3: TGTGCCAGCAGCGTAACAGGACTAGAGTTGAGTGAGCAGTTCTTC.

CDR3 residues: CASQGQGNSPLHF. The CDR3 DNA reads as TGCGCCAGCCAGGGACAGGGAAATTCACCCCTCCACTTT. The rearrangement links TRBV10-1 to TRBJ1-6; 9 nucleotides agree with TRBD1. This CDR3 is 13 amino acids long. Per the germline V gene, CDR1 is WNHNN and CDR2 is SYGVQD (reference sequence). J gave up 7 bases and V 8 bases, and 3 bases lay outside the gene matches.

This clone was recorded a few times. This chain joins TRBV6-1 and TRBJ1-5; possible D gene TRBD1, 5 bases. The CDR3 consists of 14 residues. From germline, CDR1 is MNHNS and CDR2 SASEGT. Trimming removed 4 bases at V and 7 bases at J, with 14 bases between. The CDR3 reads CASSARQPEQPQHF. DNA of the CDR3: TGTGCCAGCAGTGCGAGACAGCCTGAACAGCCCCAGCATTTT.

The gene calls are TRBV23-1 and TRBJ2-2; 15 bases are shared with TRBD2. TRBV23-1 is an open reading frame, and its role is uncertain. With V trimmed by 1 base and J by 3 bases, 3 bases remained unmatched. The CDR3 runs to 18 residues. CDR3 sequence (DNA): TGCGCCAGCAGTCAATGGACTAGCGGGAGGGGTGACACCGGGGAGCTGTTTTTT. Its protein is CASSQWTSGRGDTGELFF.

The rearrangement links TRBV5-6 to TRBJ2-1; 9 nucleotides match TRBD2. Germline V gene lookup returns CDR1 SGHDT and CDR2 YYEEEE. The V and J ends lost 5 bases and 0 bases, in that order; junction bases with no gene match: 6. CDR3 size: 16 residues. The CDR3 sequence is CASSKPSGVSYNEQFF. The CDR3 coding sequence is TGTGCCAGCAGTAAGCCTAGCGGGGTCTCCTACAATGAGCAGTTCTTC.

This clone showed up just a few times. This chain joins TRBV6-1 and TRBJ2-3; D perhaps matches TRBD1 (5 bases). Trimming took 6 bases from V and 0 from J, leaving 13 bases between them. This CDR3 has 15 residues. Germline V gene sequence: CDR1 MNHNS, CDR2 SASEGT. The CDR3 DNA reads TGTGCCAGCAGGACCGTGGGGCGAAGCACAGATACGCAGTATTTT. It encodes CASRTVGRSTDTQYF.

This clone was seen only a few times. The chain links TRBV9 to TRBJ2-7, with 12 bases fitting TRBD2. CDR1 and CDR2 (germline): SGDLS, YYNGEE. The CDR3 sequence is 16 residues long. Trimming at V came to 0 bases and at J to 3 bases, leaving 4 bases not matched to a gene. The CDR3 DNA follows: TGTGCCAGCAGCGTAGGACTAGCGGGAGAGGTCTACGAGCAGTACTTC. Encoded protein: CASSVGLAGEVYEQYF.

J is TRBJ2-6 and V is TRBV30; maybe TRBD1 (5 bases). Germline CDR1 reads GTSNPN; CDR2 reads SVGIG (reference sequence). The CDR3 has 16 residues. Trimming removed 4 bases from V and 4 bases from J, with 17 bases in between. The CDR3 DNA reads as TGTGCCTGGACTGACAGCTATCAACGCGGGGCCAACGTCCTGACTTTC. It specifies CAWTDSYQRGANVLTF.

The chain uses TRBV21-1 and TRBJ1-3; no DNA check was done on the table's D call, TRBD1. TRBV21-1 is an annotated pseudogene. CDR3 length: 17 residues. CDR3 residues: CASSKDRGLDSGNTIYF. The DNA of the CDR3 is TGTGCCAGCAGCAAAGACAGGGGGCTCGACTCTGGAAACACCATATATTTT.

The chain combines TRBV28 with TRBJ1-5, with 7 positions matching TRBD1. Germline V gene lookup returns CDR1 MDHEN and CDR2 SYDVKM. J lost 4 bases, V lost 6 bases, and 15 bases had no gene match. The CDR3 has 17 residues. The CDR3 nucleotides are TGTGCCAGCAGACTGGGGGACAGACGAATGGGAAATCAGCCCCAGCATTTT. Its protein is CASRLGDRRMGNQPQHF.

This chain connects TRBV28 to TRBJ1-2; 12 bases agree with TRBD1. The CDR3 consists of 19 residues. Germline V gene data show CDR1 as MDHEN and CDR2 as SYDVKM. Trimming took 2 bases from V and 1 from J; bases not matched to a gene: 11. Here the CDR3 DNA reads TGTGCCAGCAGTTTACCGGGACAGGGGGCGAAAATTTATAACTATGGCTACACCTTC. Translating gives CASSLPGQGAKIYNYGYTF.

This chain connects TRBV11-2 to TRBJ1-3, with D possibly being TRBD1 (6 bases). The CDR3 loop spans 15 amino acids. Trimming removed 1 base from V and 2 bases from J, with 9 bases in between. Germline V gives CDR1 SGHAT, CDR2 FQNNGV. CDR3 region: CASSLAGVAGNTIYF. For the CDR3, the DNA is TGTGCCAGCAGCTTAGCAGGGGTAGCTGGAAACACCATATATTTT.

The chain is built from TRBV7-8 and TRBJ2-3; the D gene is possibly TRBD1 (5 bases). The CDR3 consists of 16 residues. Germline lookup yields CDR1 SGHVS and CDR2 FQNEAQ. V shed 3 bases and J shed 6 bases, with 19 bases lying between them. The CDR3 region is CASSFSRVGAKDTQYF. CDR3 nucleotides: TGTGCCAGCAGCTTTTCTCGCGTTGGGGCGAAGGATACGCAGTATTTT.

The CDR3 nucleotides read TGCGCCAGCAGCCAAGTATCAGCGGGGCTACTGGCCGGGGAGCTGTTTTTT. This translates into CASSQVSAGLLAGELFF. V and J are TRBV4-1 and TRBJ2-2; TRBD2 aligns across 7 bases. Germline V CDR1 and CDR2: MGHRA, YSYEKL. This CDR3 is built from 17 residues. J gave up 6 bases and V 1 base, and 11 bases lay outside the gene matches.

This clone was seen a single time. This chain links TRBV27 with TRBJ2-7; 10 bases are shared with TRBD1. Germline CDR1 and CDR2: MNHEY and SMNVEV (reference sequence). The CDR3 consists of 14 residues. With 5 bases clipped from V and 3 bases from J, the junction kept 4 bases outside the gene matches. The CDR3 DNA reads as TGTGCCAGCAGTCCGACAGGGGGCGACTACGAGCAGTACTTC. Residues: CASSPTGGDYEQYF.

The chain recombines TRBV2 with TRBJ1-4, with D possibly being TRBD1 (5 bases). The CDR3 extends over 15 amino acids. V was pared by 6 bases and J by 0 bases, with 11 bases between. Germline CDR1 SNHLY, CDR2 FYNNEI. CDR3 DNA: TGTGCCAGCAGGACAGCTTTCACAACTAATGAAAAACTGTTTTTT. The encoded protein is CASRTAFTTNEKLFF.

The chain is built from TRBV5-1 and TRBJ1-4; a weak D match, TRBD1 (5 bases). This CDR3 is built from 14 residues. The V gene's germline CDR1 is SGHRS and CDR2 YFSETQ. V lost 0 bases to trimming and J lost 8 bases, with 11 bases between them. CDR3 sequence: CASSLALEGEKLFF. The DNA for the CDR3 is TGCGCCAGCAGCTTGGCGTTGGAGGGGGAAAAACTGTTTTTT.

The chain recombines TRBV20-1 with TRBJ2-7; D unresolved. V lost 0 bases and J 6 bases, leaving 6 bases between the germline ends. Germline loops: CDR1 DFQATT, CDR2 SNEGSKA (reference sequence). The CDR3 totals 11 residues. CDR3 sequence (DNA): TGCAGTGCTAGAGAGGAGAGCGAGCAGTACTTC. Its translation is CSAREESEQYF.

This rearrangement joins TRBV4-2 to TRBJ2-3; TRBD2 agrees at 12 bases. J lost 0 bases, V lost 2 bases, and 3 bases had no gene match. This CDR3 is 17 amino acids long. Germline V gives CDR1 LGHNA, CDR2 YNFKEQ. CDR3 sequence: CASSQRTSGASTDTQYF. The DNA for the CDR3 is TGTGCCAGCAGCCAAAGGACTAGCGGGGCTAGCACAGATACGCAGTATTTT.